Each of the 10 T cell receptor beta chains below was sequenced from the same sample in a study of blood T cell repertoires in COVID-19. The method was immunoSEQ multiplex PCR; TCRdb's version includes in-frame clones alone and lacks a portion of them. The sample yields some 190,000 clones, approximately 81% seen once. Sequencing input: peripheral blood. These receptors were taken from a woman older than 75 with active or convalescent COVID-19.

This clone was seen once. The chain joins TRBV29-1 to TRBJ2-5; 11 nucleotides align to TRBD2. The CDR3 runs to 14 residues. Germline V CDR1 and CDR2: SQVTM, ANQGSEA. Trimming cost V 6 bases and J 2 bases; bases outside gene matches: 5. The CDR3 nucleotides read TGCAGCGTCTCCAGGACTAGCGGGCAAGAGACCCAGTACTTC. Encoded protein: CSVSRTSGQETQYF.

V usage is TRBV29-1 and J usage is TRBJ2-1; TRBD2 matches 10 bases. Losses at the gene ends were 8 bases for V and 6 bases for J; bases not matched to a gene: 10. In germline, CDR1 is SQVTM, CDR2 ANQGSEA. The CDR3 covers 14 residues. The CDR3 loop reads CSTLGGLAFNEQFF. In nucleotides, the CDR3 is TGCAGCACTCTAGGGGGACTAGCGTTCAATGAGCAGTTCTTC.

The count of this clone is one. The chain carries TRBV4-1 and TRBJ2-3; 7 bases are shared with TRBD2. CDR1 is MGHRA and CDR2 is YSYEKL in the germline V gene. V was pared by 1 base and J by 1 base, with 5 bases of the junction left unmatched. The length of the CDR3 is 16 residues. This CDR3 reads CASSQGGAGGTDTQYF. CDR3 nucleotide sequence: TGCGCCAGCAGCCAAGGTGGGGCGGGAGGCACAGATACGCAGTATTTT.

The gene calls are TRBV19 and TRBJ2-3; tentatively, D is TRBD1 (6 bases). Per germline, CDR1 LNHDA and CDR2 SQIVND (reference sequence). Trimming removed 8 bases at V and 3 bases at J, with 12 bases between. CDR3 length: 13 amino acids. The CDR3 loop is CASQGRGTDTQYF. In DNA form, the CDR3 reads TGTGCCAGTCAGGGGCGAGGAACAGATACGCAGTATTTT.

This clone was seen once. The chain employs TRBV5-4 and TRBJ2-5; 7 nucleotides line up with TRBD2. After removal of 4 bases from V and 3 bases from J, the junction contained 18 bases not matched to a gene. The germline CDR1 and CDR2 sequences are SGHNT and YYREEE (reference sequence). The CDR3 covers 18 residues. As DNA, the CDR3 is TGTGCCAGCAGCCCCGTGGGGGGGAGGGTCAGGGCAAAAGAGACCCAGTACTTC. Its translation is CASSPVGGRVRAKETQYF.

J is TRBJ2-5 and V is TRBV5-1; 8 bases agree with TRBD1. Germline V lookup: CDR1 SGHRS, CDR2 YFSETQ. V was pared by 4 bases and J by 5 bases, with 13 bases of the junction left unmatched. CDR3 length: 16 amino acids. The CDR3 nucleotides are TGCGCCAGCAGCCTTCCCCTCGGACAGGGCGGGGAGACCCAGTACTTC. Translation: CASSLPLGQGGETQYF.

V and J are TRBV2 and TRBJ2-1, with 12 bases that match TRBD2. CDR1 and CDR2 from the germline V gene are SNHLY and FYNNEI. V shed 4 bases and J 8 bases; nucleotides not matched to a gene: 6. The CDR3 covers 15 residues. CDR3 coding DNA: TGTGCCAGCAGTGTGACTAGCGGGGGTGGGGATGAGCAGTTCTTC. Protein product: CASSVTSGGGDEQFF.

This sequence joins TRBV5-1 and TRBJ2-7; perhaps TRBD2 as D (6 bases). The V gene's germline CDR1 is SGHRS and CDR2 YFSETQ. V lost 0 bases and J 4 bases, leaving 14 bases between the germline ends. This CDR3 is built from 15 residues. For the CDR3, the DNA is TGCGCCAGCAGCTTGGGACCCGGGGGTGAGTACGAGCAGTACTTC. Encoded protein: CASSLGPGGEYEQYF.

This sequence joins TRBV6-1 and TRBJ1-1; TRBD1 agrees at 7 bases. Germline trimming cut 2 bases from V and 0 bases from J; bases unmatched to any gene: 9. CDR1 and CDR2 from the germline V gene are MNHNS and SASEGT. The CDR3 is made up of 17 amino acids. The CDR3 here is CASSEQAGGPLNTEAFF. The CDR3 bases are TGTGCCAGCAGTGAACAAGCAGGGGGGCCCTTGAACACTGAAGCTTTCTTT.

V is TRBV5-4 and J is TRBJ1-6; D is possibly TRBD1 (5 bases). The CDR3 runs 15 residues. Trimming removed 1 base at V and 9 bases at J, with 14 bases between. Germline V lookup: CDR1 SGHNT, CDR2 YYREEE (reference sequence). The CDR3 DNA follows: TGTGCCAGCAGCTTGAGGCAGGGAAGCTCTTCACCCCTCCACTTT. Translation gives CASSLRQGSSSPLHF.